This is a list of T cell receptor beta chains from one sample in a study of T cell clones after liver transplantation. Produced via immunoSEQ multiplex PCR; TCRdb's table is partial and in-frame only. The sample holds over 45,000 clones, over 65% seen once. The source material was CD4+ T cells from blood, sampled more than 53 months after liver transplant. Receptor source: a human patient who received a liver transplant. Some T cells may be provided by the graft donor. The CDR3 runs from the conserved cysteine through the conserved F or W. Fields, in order: V gene, D gene, J gene, clone size, CDR3 DNA, CDR3 protein. A D gene is named only where the DNA matches it firmly. Clone size is stated in some rows and not others, as once, few, many or a class when expanded.

TRBV6-6	TRBD1	TRBJ1-2	-	TGTGCCAGCAGATCGGGACAGAGCTATGGCTACACCTTC	CASRSGQSYGYTF
TRBV2	TRBD1	TRBJ2-7	-	TGTGCCAGCAGCGGACAGGGGGGAGACTACGAGCAGTACTTC	CASSGQGGDYEQYF
TRBV2	TRBD1	TRBJ2-1	-	TGTGCCAGCAGTGACCCAGGGGGCGCCAGAAATGAGCAGTTCTTC	CASSDPGGARNEQFF
TRBV6-4	-	TRBJ1-1	-	TGTGCCTACGGAGCCGTGAACACTGAAGCTTTCTTT	CAYGAVNTEAFF
TRBV7-2	TRBD1	TRBJ1-5	-	TGTGCCAGCAGCGAAGGGACAGGGGGCAGCAATCAGCCCCAGCATTTT	CASSEGTGGSNQPQHF
TRBV6-1	TRBD1	TRBJ2-5	-	TGTGCCAGCACTAACAGGGGTCCAGAGACCCAGTACTTC	CASTNRGPETQYF
TRBV7-9	TRBD1	TRBJ2-7	once	TGTGCCAGCAGCCACCTGGGACAGGGACACGAGCAGTACTTC	CASSHLGQGHEQYF
TRBV19	TRBD1	TRBJ1-3	-	TGTGCCAGTAGTTCACCGGGACAGGTTATCGCTGGAAACACCATATATTTT	CASSSPGQVIAGNTIYF
TRBV6-1	TRBD2	TRBJ2-7	-	TGTGCCAGCCGGTGGGGCGGGGGGGCCTACGAGCAGTACTTC	CASRWGGGAYEQYF
TRBV11-2	-	TRBJ1-4	few	TGTGCCAGCAGCTTAGATCTTCACGGAAAACTGTTTTTT	CASSLDLHGKLFF
TRBV7-2	-	TRBJ1-1	-	TGTGCCAGCACCATGGGGGTAGGGACTGAAGCTTTCTTT	CASTMGVGTEAFF
TRBV5-4	-	TRBJ2-2	-	TGTGCCAGCAGCTTGGACAGAATTAGCACCGGGGAGCTGTTTTTT	CASSLDRISTGELFF
TRBV29-1	TRBD2	TRBJ2-5	-	TGCAGCGTGCCGCGGGAGGGGTTGGAGACCCAGTACTTC	CSVPREGLETQYF
TRBV9	-	TRBJ1-1	-	TGTGCCAGCAGCGTAGACGGAAGCACTGAAGCTTTCTTT	CASSVDGSTEAFF
TRBV5-1	TRBD2	TRBJ2-5	few	TGCGCCAGCAGCTTGGCTTCGGGTAGCGGGGGGATGGAGACCCAGTACTTC	CASSLASGSGGMETQYF
TRBV15	-	TRBJ1-2	-	TGTGCCACCAGCAGAGATTTGCAGGGGCTCTATGGCTACACCTTC	CATSRDLQGLYGYTF
TRBV30	-	TRBJ1-6	medium-sized	TGTGCCTGGATCCCCAGCGGGGAGAGCGGTTCACCCCTCCACTTT	CAWIPSGESGSPLHF
TRBV5-4	-	TRBJ1-3	-	TGTGCCAGCAGCTTGCTACACTCTGGAAACACCATATATTTT	CASSLLHSGNTIYF
TRBV18	-	TRBJ2-5	-	TGTGCCAGCTCACCACAAAAAGGGGAGCAAGAGACCCAGTACTTC	CASSPQKGEQETQYF
TRBV2	-	TRBJ2-7	-	TGTGCCAGCAGTGAGGTGGGGAACGAGCAGTACTTC	CASSEVGNEQYF
TRBV19	TRBD1	TRBJ1-6	few	TGTGCCAGTAGTATGGGACAGAATTCACCCCTCCACTTT	CASSMGQNSPLHF
TRBV19	-	TRBJ1-4	-	TGTGCCAGTAGCTCTACCCGGGCGACACAAGTTAATGAAAAACTGTTTTTT	CASSSTRATQVNEKLFF
TRBV7-9	-	TRBJ1-4	-	TGTGCCAGCAGCTTAGCGGTTACAGGGGAAAAACTGTTTTTT	CASSLAVTGEKLFF
TRBV5-1	-	TRBJ2-1	few	TGCGCCAGCAGCGAACGACTCAATGAGCAGTTCTTC	CASSERLNEQFF
TRBV2	-	TRBJ1-5	few	TGTGCCAGCATGAGGGCATGGGATCAGCCCCAGCATTTT	CASMRAWDQPQHF
TRBV5-1	TRBD2	TRBJ2-3	-	TGCGCCAGCAGCTTAGGGGCTCGACTAGCGGGAATGCCTGGCACAGATACGCAGTATTTT	CASSLGARLAGMPGTDTQYF
TRBV29-1	TRBD1	TRBJ1-1	-	TGCAGCGTATACCCGGGACAGGGGATAGCTTTCTTT	CSVYPGQGIAFF
TRBV6-5	TRBD1	TRBJ1-5	-	TGTGCCAGCAGACACAATTCAGGGGGAAATCAGCCCCAGCATTTT	CASRHNSGGNQPQHF
TRBV7-9	TRBD1	TRBJ2-7	-	TGTGCCAGCAGCTTCCGGGACAGGCCATCTGAGCAGTACTTC	CASSFRDRPSEQYF
TRBV5-1	-	TRBJ1-4	once	TGCGCCAGCAGCTTGGGCGGGATTAATGAAAAACTGTTTTTT	CASSLGGINEKLFF
TRBV7-2	TRBD1	TRBJ2-7	-	TGTGCCAGCAGCTTAGCTTCCAGGACAGGCGAGCAGTACTTC	CASSLASRTGEQYF
TRBV7-3	-	TRBJ2-1	once	TGTGCCAGCAGCTTGTCCGGGGTCGATGAGCAGTTCTTC	CASSLSGVDEQFF
TRBV12-5	-	TRBJ1-2	-	TGTGCTAGTGGTTTGGTACTGGGTGGAGACTGGGGGCGTAACTATGGCTACACCTTC	CASGLVLGGDWGRNYGYTF
TRBV6-1	-	TRBJ2-7	-	TGTGCCAGCAGAGAGCAGGGTCGAAGGGACGAGCAGTACTTC	CASREQGRRDEQYF
TRBV19	-	TRBJ2-1	-	TGTGCCAGTAGTACCACAGGGTCGAATGAGCAGTTCTTC	CASSTTGSNEQFF
TRBV2	-	TRBJ2-1	-	TGTGCCAGCAGTGTCGAGACAGAGGTCGATGAGCAGTTCTTC	CASSVETEVDEQFF
TRBV5-6	-	TRBJ1-2	few	TGTGCCAGCAGCTTGCAGAGAAGGGGCTACACCTTC	CASSLQRRGYTF
TRBV2	TRBD1	TRBJ2-2	few	TGTGCCAGCAGGGCGACAGGGGACACCGGGGAGCTGTTTTTT	CASRATGDTGELFF
TRBV11-3	TRBD1	TRBJ2-7	once	TGTGCCAGCAGCTTAGACAGGGGGCACCACGAGCAGTACTTC	CASSLDRGHHEQYF
TRBV6-5	-	TRBJ1-1	-	TGTGCCAGCAGTTACGGAGGCACTGAAGCTTTCTTT	CASSYGGTEAFF
TRBV2	-	TRBJ2-7	few	TGTGCCGGAAGGACCGACACCTACGAGCAGTACTTC	CAGRTDTYEQYF
TRBV11-2	-	TRBJ2-5	-	TGTGCCAGCAGCACCGGGGAGACCCAGTACTTC	CASSTGETQYF
TRBV19	TRBD1	TRBJ2-2	once	TGTGCCAGTAGCCCCCCTCGACAGGGTAGAACCGGGGAGCTGTTTTTT	CASSPPRQGRTGELFF
TRBV6-4	TRBD2	TRBJ2-1	-	TGTGCCAGCTCCTCCCTAGCGGGGGGGTACAATGAGCAGTTCTTC	CASSSLAGGYNEQFF
TRBV7-9	-	TRBJ2-5	-	TGTGCCAGCAGCTCACAGGGAGGGGAGACCCAGTACTTC	CASSSQGGETQYF
TRBV6-1	-	TRBJ2-7	-	TGTGCCAGCAGTGTACCCCGGTCTCCCGCCTACGAGCAGTACTTC	CASSVPRSPAYEQYF
TRBV5-6	-	TRBJ1-2	-	TGTGCCAGCAGCTTGGCCCGGACTGCGGATTCCTTC	CASSLARTADSF
TRBV12-1	-	TRBJ2-7	-	TGTGCCAGCAGCTTGAAACCGTGGACAGGGCGAAGCTCCTACGAGCAGTACTTC	CASSLKPWTGRSSYEQYF
TRBV7-2	-	TRBJ1-3	-	TGTGCCAGCAGCCCCCAGGGAATCTCTGGAAACACCATATATTTT	CASSPQGISGNTIYF
TRBV7-2	TRBD1	TRBJ2-2	-	TGTGCCAGCAGCAAACAGGGGGCCGGTGCCGGGGAGCTGTTTTTT	CASSKQGAGAGELFF
TRBV5-1	-	TRBJ1-4	-	TGCGCCAGCGGCTTGGGGGACCTCGGGGAAAAACTGTTTTTT	CASGLGDLGEKLFF
TRBV23-1	-	TRBJ2-7	-	TGCGCCAGCAACCTTCAGGGGAGACACGAGCAGTACTTC	CASNLQGRHEQYF
TRBV28	TRBD1	TRBJ1-2	-	TGTGCCAGCAGTGTCCCGGGACAGGGGGTCTATGGCTACACCTTC	CASSVPGQGVYGYTF